This T cell receptor beta chain was identified during a study of Graves' ophthalmopathy and Graves' hyperthyroidism (dated by TCRdb to about 2018). Looking at the study overall: Peripheral blood was collected at initial diagnosis, before any treatment. TCR beta repertoire signatures were used to distinguish Graves' ophthalmopathy from Graves' hyperthyroidism and to predict progression to ophthalmopathy. In total, 120 to 150 blood samples were TCR-sequenced: some 43 ophthalmopathy, some 75 hyperthyroidism and some 17 hyperthyroidism-to-ophthalmopathy patients. To explore V-J signatures distinguishing ophthalmopathy from hyperthyroidism, a discovery set of 100 or so patients (roughly 42 ophthalmopathy, roughly 55 stable hyperthyroidism) was enrolled. An independent validation cohort comprised some 18 hyperthyroidism patients and 15 to 17 patients who later progressed from hyperthyroidism to ophthalmopathy. T-cell repertoires of thyroid tissue and blood were compared in six or seven hyperthyroidism patients. After sampling, hyperthyroidism patients received methimazole starting at 30 mg daily, and ophthalmopathy patients received high-dose intravenous methylprednisolone.

For repertoire sequencing, TCR beta CDR3 regions were amplified from RNA transcripts. The first round was an RT-PCR using HTBI primers with the Qiagen OneStep RT-PCR kit, and this first round was followed by a second-round multiplex PCR, then size selection and purification. The libraries underwent paired-end sequencing with 100 bp reads on an Illumina HiSeq2000. Turning to the authors' computational methods: SOAPnuke was used for read processing, and reads with adapters, uncalled bases, a mean Phred below 15, or no exact constant-primer or identifier match were discarded. High-quality paired reads were merged with COPE v1.2.5. Unique nucleotide sequences were defined as clonotypes and aligned to IMGT TRB V, D and J references using MiTCR v1.1. Analysis was restricted to V-J combinations with a frequency above 0.0001, which covered about 99% of repertoires. For each V-J combination, a TCR clonal expansion and chaos score was defined as the ratio of F50 clonal expansion to chaos observed in the TCRdist matrix. Welch's t-statistics and random forest were used to reduce features to 13 V-J combinations, which were fed into a naive Bayes classifier. The similarity between thyroid and blood repertoires was quantified using the Morisita-Horn index. Through fastp at Q25 and MiXCR, TCRdb rebuilt clones from the public reads, retaining in-frame beta chains. Identical CDR3 protein sequences are pooled into one entry, listed with their most common genes and DNA. What appears here as the V and J calls and clone size reflects TCRdb's work, not the paper's. Within this sample are some 360,000 distinct CDR3 sequences, with about 15% of them counted one time only. The ten biggest clones cover roughly 2.6% of the sample.

At the junction V is shortened by 0 bases and J by 6 bases, with 17 bases in between. The germline V gene gives CDR1 as ENHRY and CDR2 as SYGVKD. The CDR3 measures 16 amino acids from cysteine to phenylalanine. The read is trimmed to its CDR3 DNA, 48 bases read in frame from base 1. This clonotype has at least ten counts. It has no known antigen specificity. No much larger clone is present one base from it, and per-base qualities are unavailable. Hyperthyroidism was considered stable if no progression to ophthalmopathy occurred within 18 months of follow-up. Hyperthyroidism patients were newly diagnosed, with disease duration under 2 months, and aged 18 to 65 years. Anyone with other autoimmune diseases, uncontrolled infections, pregnancy or lactation was excluded from the study. Clinical symptoms, serum thyroxine, TRAb, thyroid ultrasound and orbital computed tomography were used for diagnosis. Using Ficoll-Paque density gradient centrifugation, PBMCs were isolated from 8.5 to 10 ml of fresh peripheral blood. Trizol reagent was used to extract the total RNA, and its quality was then checked on an Agilent 2100 Bioanalyzer.

Results the study describes overall, beyond this receptor: In validation, the model predicted ophthalmopathy progression with about 71% sensitivity and roughly 78% specificity; around twelve predicted patients were CT-confirmed with GO in a median of around 6.5 months. No statistical method was used to set the sample size in advance, and the investigators knew which group each participant was assigned to. Ophthalmopathy was separated from stable hyperthyroidism by the 13-signature model with roughly 90% sensitivity and 81% to 83% specificity in cross-validation and with 80%/75% in the test set. Most expanded thyroid clonotypes with frequency above 0.001 were also detected in blood, suggesting blood repertoires may reflect the thyroid immune response.

The origin of this receptor is an adult woman with stable Graves' hyperthyroidism. The chain is encoded by TRBV10-3 joined to TRBJ1-1; TRBD1 is perhaps the D gene, given 6 matching bases. Sequencing was performed on peripheral blood. The DNA sequence is as follows: TGTGCCATCAGTGAGTCGAAGGGGGGGCGATTGGCTGAAGCTTTCTTT. This sequence encodes CAISESKGGRLAEAFF.